The source of this T cell receptor (beta chain) is a study of cytomegalovirus exposure and HLA in healthy donors. PCR involved 60 Vbeta and 13 Jbeta primers. The protocol was immunoSEQ multiplex PCR, while the TCRdb copy is restricted to in-frame clones and leaves out a portion. Of approximately 54,000 clones listed, approximately 82% are singletons. Notes on the study in general: CMV serostatus was the only immune exposure information that was available. Cytomegalovirus-associated TCR beta chains were listed, numbering approximately 150. Through in vitro validation, three CMV-associated chains were shown to be specific for CMV antigens. Apparent HLA restriction characterized most CMV-associated TCR beta chains in a later analysis.

Concerning this clone: Its antigen is not known.

Sequencing was done on a sample of PBMCs. The clonotype comes from a woman between 18 and 29 years old in good health and CMV-seronegative.

This chain's CDR3 is CASSLLPNSNQPQHF. CDR3 nucleotides: TGTGCCAGCAGCTTACTTCCTAATAGCAATCAGCCCCAGCATTTT. The genes are TRBV7-2 and TRBJ1-5; no clear D. V was pared by 2 bases and J by 0 bases, with 8 bases between. This CDR3 is built from 15 residues. Germline CDR1 SGHTA, CDR2 FQGNSA.